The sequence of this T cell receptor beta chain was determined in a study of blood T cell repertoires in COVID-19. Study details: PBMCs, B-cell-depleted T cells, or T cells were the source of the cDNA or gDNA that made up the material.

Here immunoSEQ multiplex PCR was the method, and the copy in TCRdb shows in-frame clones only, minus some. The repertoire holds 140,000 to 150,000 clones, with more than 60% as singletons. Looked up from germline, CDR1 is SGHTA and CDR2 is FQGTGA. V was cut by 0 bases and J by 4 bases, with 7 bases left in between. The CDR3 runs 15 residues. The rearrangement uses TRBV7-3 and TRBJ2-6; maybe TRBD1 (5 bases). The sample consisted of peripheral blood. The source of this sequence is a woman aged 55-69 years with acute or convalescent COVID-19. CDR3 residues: CASSLTRAGANVLTF. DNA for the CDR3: TGTGCCAGCAGCTTAACCAGGGCCGGGGCCAACGTCCTGACTTTC. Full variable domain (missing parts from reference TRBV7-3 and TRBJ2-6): GAGVSQTPSNKVTEKGKYVELRCDPISGHTALYWYRQSLGQGPEFLIYFQGTGAADDSGLPNDRFFAVRPEGSVSTLKIQRTERGDSAVYLCASSLTRAGANVLTFGAGSRLTVL.